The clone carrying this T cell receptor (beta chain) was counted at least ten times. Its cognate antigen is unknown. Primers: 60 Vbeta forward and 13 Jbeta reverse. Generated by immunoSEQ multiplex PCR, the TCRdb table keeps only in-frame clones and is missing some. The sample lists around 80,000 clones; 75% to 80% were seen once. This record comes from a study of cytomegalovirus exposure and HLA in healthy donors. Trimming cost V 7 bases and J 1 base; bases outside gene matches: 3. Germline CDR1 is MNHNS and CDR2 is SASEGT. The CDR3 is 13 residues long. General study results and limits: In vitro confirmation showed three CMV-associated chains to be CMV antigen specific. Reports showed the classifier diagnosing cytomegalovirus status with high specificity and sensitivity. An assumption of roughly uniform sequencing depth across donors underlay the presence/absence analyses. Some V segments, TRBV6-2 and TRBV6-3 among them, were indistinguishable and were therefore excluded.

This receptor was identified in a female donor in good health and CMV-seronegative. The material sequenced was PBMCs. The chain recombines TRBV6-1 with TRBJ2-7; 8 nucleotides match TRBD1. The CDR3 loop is CASKGTGSYEQYF. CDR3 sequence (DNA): TGTGCCAGCAAGGGGACAGGTTCCTACGAGCAGTACTTC.